This T cell receptor beta chain derives from a study of blood T cell repertoires in COVID-19. The data were produced by immunoSEQ multiplex PCR, yet TCRdb's version contains in-frame clones alone and is incomplete. The sample consists of under 110,000 clones, roughly two thirds of them appearing once. Germline lookup yields CDR1 DFQATT and CDR2 SNEGSKA (reference sequence). After removal of 3 bases from V and 9 bases from J, the junction contained 9 bases not matched to a gene. The CDR3 has 14 amino acids. Sequencing was carried out using peripheral blood. This receptor was identified in a human donor with acute or convalescent COVID-19. The donor label of this sample is uncertain. The rearrangement uses TRBV20-1 and TRBJ2-1, with 9 bases that match TRBD1. The CDR3 nucleotides are TGCAGTGCTAGTGGGGACAGGGCTCAGTCTGAGCAGTTCTTC. This gives the protein CSASGDRAQSEQFF.